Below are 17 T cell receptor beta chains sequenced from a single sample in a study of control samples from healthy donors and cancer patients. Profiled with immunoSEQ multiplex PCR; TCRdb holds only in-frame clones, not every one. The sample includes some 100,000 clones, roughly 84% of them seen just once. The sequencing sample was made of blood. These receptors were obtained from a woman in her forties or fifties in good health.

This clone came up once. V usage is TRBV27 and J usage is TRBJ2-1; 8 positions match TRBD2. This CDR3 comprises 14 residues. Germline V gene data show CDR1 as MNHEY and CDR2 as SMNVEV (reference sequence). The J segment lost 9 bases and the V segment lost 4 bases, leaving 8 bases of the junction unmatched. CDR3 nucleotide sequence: TGTGCCAGCAGTTACCAGGTGGCGGGGGGTGAGCAGTTCTTC. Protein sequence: CASSYQVAGGEQFF.

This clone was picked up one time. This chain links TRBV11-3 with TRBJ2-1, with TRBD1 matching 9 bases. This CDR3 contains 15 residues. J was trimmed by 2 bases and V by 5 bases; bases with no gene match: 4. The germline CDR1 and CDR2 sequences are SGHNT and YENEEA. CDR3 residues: CASSPGQGTYNEQFF. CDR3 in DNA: TGTGCCAGCAGCCCAGGACAGGGGACCTACAATGAGCAGTTCTTC.

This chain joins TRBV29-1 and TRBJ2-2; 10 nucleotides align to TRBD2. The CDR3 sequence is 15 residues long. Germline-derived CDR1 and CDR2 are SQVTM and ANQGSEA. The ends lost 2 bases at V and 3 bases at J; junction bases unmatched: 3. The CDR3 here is CSVETSGVYTGELFF. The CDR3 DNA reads TGCAGCGTTGAAACTAGCGGGGTTTACACCGGGGAGCTGTTTTTT.

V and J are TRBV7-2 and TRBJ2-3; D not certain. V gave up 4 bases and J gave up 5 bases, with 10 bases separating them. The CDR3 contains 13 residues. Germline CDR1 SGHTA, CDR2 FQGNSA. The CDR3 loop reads CASSSSFQDTQYF. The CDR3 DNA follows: TGTGCCAGCAGCTCCTCCTTTCAAGATACGCAGTATTTT. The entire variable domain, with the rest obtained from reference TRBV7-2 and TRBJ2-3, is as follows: GAGVSQSPSNKVTEKGKDVELRCDPISGHTALYWYRQSLGQGLEFLIYFQGNSAPDKSGLPSDRFSAERTGGSVSTLTIQRTQQEDSAVYLCASSSSFQDTQYFGPGTRLTVL.

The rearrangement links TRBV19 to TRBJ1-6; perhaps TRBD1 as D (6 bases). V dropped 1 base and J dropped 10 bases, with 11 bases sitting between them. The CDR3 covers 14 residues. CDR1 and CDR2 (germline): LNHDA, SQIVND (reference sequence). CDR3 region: CASSIVADRSPLHF. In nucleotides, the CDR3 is TGTGCCAGTAGTATAGTCGCTGACAGGTCACCCCTCCACTTT.

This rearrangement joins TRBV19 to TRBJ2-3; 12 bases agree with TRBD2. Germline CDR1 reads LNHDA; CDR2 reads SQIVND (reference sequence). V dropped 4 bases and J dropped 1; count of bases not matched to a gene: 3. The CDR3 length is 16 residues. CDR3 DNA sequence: TGTGCCAGTAGTACCAGACTAGCGGGAGGCACAGATACGCAGTATTTT. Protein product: CASSTRLAGGTDTQYF.

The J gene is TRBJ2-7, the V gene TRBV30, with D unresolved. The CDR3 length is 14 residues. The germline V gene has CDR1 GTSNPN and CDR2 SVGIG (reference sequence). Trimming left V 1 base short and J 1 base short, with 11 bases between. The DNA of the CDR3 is TGTGCCTGGAGTGCACCCCCCCAATCCTACGAGCAGTACTTC. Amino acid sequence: CAWSAPPQSYEQYF.

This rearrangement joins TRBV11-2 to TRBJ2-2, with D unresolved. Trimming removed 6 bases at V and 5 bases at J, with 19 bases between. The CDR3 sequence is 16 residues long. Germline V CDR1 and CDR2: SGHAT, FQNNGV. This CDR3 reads CASRRIRQRGTGELFF. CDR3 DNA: TGTGCCAGCAGACGAATCCGACAACGCGGAACCGGGGAGCTGTTTTTT.

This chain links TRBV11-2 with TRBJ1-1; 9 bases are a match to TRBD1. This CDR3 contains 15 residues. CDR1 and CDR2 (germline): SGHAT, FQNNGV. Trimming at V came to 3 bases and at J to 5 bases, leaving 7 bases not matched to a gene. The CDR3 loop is CASSFTGGAGTEAFF. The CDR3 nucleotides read TGTGCCAGCAGCTTCACAGGGGGCGCGGGGACTGAAGCTTTCTTT.

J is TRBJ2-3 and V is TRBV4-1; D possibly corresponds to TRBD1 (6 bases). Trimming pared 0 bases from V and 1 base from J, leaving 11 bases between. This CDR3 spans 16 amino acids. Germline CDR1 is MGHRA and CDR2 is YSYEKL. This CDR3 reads CASSQDWAGGTDTQYF. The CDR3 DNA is TGCGCCAGCAGCCAAGATTGGGCAGGGGGCACAGATACGCAGTATTTT.

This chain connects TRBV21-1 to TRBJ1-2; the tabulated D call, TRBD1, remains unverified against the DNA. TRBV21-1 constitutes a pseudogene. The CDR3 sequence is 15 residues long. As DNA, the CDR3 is TGTGCCAGCAGCCCGCGGACAGGGGGCAACTATGGCTACACCTTC. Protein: CASSPRTGGNYGYTF.

The CDR3: CARRTGNTGELFF. The CDR3 coding sequence is TGTGCCAGGAGGACAGGGAATACCGGGGAGCTGTTTTTT. The V call is TRBV2, the J call TRBJ2-2; 8 bases map to TRBD1. Germline-derived CDR1 and CDR2 are SNHLY and FYNNEI. Trimming at V came to 9 bases and at J to 5 bases, leaving 5 bases not matched to a gene. CDR3 size: 13 residues.

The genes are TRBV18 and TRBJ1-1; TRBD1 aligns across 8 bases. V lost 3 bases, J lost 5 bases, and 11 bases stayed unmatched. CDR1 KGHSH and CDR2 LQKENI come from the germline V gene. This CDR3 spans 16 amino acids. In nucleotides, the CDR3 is TGTGCCAGCTCACCCCGAACAGGGGGAGAGGGGACTGAAGCTTTCTTT. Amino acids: CASSPRTGGEGTEAFF.

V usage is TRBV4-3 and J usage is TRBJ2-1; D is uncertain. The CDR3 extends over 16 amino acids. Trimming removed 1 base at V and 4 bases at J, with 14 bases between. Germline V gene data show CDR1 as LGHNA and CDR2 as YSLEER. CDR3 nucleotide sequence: TGCGCCAGCAGCCAAGTCTTTCTAAACCGTTACAATGAGCAGTTCTTC. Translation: CASSQVFLNRYNEQFF.

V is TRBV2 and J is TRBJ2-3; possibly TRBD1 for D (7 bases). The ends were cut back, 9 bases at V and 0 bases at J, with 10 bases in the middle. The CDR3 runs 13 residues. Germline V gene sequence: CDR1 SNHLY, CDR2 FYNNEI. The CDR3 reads CARQGGSTDTQYF. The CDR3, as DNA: TGTGCCAGGCAGGGGGGAAGCACAGATACGCAGTATTTT.

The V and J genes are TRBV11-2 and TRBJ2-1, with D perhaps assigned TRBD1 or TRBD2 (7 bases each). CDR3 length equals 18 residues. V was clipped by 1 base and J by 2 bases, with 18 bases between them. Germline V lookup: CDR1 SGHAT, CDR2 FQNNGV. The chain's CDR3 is CASSLVPRGEGAYNEQFF. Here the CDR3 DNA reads TGTGCCAGCAGCTTAGTCCCCAGGGGGGAGGGGGCCTACAATGAGCAGTTCTTC.

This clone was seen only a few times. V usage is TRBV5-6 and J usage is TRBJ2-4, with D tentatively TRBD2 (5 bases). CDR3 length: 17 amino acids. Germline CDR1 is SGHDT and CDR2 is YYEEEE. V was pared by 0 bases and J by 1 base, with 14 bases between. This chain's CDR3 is CASSLGAGDTAKNIQYF. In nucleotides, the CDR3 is TGTGCCAGCAGCTTGGGAGCCGGGGATACGGCCAAAAACATTCAGTACTTC.